This section outlines one T cell receptor beta chain sequence together with its context. The antigen remains unidentified. Donors, without exception, were Caucasian adults residing in Nashville, Tennessee. This CDR3 has 15 amino acids. Trimming pared 0 bases from V and 1 base from J, leaving 8 bases between. The germline CDR1 and CDR2 sequences are SGHTA and FQGNSA. TCRdb's table, derived via immunoSEQ multiplex PCR, lists solely in-frame clones and lacks some. This sample yields millions of clones, of which more than 80% are seen a single time; about 0.39% belongs to the top ten. This entry is derived from a study of shared clonotypes between healthy human individuals. General study points: With several donors compared, 4% to 5% of naive CD4 clonotypes were shared.

The receptor was isolated from a man between 18 and 29 years old in good health. Some clones in this sample may be carry-over from other donors' samples. Material for sequencing was naive CD4+ T cells from PBMCs. Sample subset: CD45RA+ positively selected. The V call is TRBV7-2, the J call TRBJ2-3; D is perhaps TRBD2 (6 bases). CDR3 bases: TGTGCCAGCAGCTTAGCGCCGGGGGGCACAGATACGCAGTATTTT. As protein: CASSLAPGGTDTQYF.